The rows below give T cell receptor beta chains drawn from one sample of a study of T cell responses to AZD1222 COVID-19 vaccine. TCRdb keeps only in-frame clones here, not all; method: immunoSEQ multiplex PCR. The sample consists of 43,000 or so clones, about nine tenths of them appearing once. The input for sequencing was peripheral blood, taken 28 days after the second AZD1222 dose. The receptors shown here come from an adult who received the AZD1222 COVID-19 vaccine. CDR3s include the opening cysteine and the closing phenylalanine or tryptophan. D genes are given only for firm matches.

>TRBJ1-2|TRBV28|TRBD1
TGTGCCAGCAGTCCCCCGGACAGGGAGCTCTATGGCTACACCTTC
CASSPPDRELYGYTF
>TRBJ1-1|TRBV19|.
TGTGCCAGTAGTATAGCCAGGAAAGCTTTCTTT
CASSIARKAFF
>TRBJ2-7|TRBV27|.
TGTGCCAGCAGTTTATCGGGCAGGGACCCCTACGAGCAGTACTTC
CASSLSGRDPYEQYF
>TRBJ1-1|TRBV5-1|TRBD1
TGCGCCAGCAGCTCGTGGGGACAGGGGATGAACACTGAAGCTTTCTTT
CASSSWGQGMNTEAFF
>TRBJ2-7|TRBV6-5|TRBD2
TGTGCCAGCAGTCCCAGGGAGCGGGGGGTCCGCGAGCAGTACTTC
CASSPRERGVREQYF
>TRBJ1-1|TRBV5-1|.
TGCGCCAGCAGCTCCCAAGGGGGGGGCACTGAAGCTTTCTTT
CASSSQGGGTEAFF
>TRBJ2-2|TRBV2|.
TGTGCCAGCAGTGCCCAAGGTACAGGGACCGGGGAGCTGTTTTTT
CASSAQGTGTGELFF
>TRBJ1-1|TRBV29-1|TRBD1
TGCAGCGTTGGAGGGGGCACGGGTACTGAAGCTTTCTTT
CSVGGGTGTEAFF
>TRBJ1-6|TRBV11-2|.
TGTGCCAGCAGCTTATACAGAGGGGCTCGTAATTCACCCCTCCACTTT
CASSLYRGARNSPLHF
>TRBJ2-2|TRBV3-1/TRBV3-2|.
TGTGCCAGCAGCCAGAACAGGGTCAAGGTCGGGGAGCTGTTTTTT
CASSQNRVKVGELFF
>TRBJ1-6|TRBV5-1|.
TGCGCCAGCAGCGTCGGACAGAGTGATTCACCCCTCCACTTT
CASSVGQSDSPLHF
>TRBJ2-1|TRBV7-8|.
TGTGCCAGCAGCTTAGCTCAGGGAGGCTACTACAATGAGCAGTTCTTC
CASSLAQGGYYNEQFF
>TRBJ2-2|TRBV5-1|TRBD1
TGCGCCAGCAGCTTGTTGGGGACAGGGGTCACCGGGGAGCTGTTTTTT
CASSLLGTGVTGELFF
>TRBJ1-6|TRBV5-6|.
TGTGCCAGCAGCTTAGGAGTATCCTATAATTCACCCCTCCACTTT
CASSLGVSYNSPLHF
>TRBJ1-1|TRBV12-5|TRBD1
TGTGCTACCCGAGGGGGCTCACCGAACACTGAAGCTTTCTTT
CATRGGSPNTEAFF
>TRBJ2-5|TRBV5-1|.
TGCGCCAGCAGCTTCGGAGAAGCGGGCCAGTACTTC
CASSFGEAGQYF
>TRBJ1-5|TRBV7-2|.
TGTGCCAGCAGTTCCAACCAGGGGCGGCCCCAGCATTTT
CASSSNQGRPQHF